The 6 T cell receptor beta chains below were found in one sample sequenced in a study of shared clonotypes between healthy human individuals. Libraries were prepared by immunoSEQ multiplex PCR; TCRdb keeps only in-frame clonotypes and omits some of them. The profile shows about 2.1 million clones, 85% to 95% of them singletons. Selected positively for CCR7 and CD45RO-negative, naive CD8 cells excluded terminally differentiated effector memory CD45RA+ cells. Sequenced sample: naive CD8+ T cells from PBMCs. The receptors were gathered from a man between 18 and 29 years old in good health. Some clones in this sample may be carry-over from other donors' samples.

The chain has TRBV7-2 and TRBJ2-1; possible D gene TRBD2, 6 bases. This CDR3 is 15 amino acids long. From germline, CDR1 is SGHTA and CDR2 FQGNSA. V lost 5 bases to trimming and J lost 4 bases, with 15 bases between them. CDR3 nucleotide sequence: TGTGCCAGCAGCCAGATTCCTAGCGCTTACAATGAGCAGTTCTTC. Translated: CASSQIPSAYNEQFF.

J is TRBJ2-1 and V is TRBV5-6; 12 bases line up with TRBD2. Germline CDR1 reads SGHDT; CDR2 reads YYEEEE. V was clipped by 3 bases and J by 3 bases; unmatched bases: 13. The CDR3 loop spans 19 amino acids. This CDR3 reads CASSSPLAGGPGNYNEQFF. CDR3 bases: TGTGCCAGCAGCTCTCCACTAGCGGGAGGACCCGGTAACTACAATGAGCAGTTCTTC.

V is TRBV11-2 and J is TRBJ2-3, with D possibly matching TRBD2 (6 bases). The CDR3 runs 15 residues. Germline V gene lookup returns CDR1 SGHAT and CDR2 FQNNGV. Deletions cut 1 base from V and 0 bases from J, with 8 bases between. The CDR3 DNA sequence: TGTGCCAGCAGCTTAGCGGGGGAGAGCACAGATACGCAGTATTTT. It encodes CASSLAGESTDTQYF.

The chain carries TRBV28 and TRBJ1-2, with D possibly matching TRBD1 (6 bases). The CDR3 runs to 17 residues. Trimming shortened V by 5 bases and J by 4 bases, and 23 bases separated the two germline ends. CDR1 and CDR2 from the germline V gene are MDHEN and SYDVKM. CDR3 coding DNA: TGTGCCAGCAGTCCTTCAATCTTTTGGACAGAGACCTATGGCTACACCTTC. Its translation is CASSPSIFWTETYGYTF.

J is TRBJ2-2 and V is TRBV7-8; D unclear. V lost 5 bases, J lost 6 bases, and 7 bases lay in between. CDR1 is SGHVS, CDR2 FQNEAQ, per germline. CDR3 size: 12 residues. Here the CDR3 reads CASSPPAGELFF. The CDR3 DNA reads TGTGCCAGCAGCCCCCCGGCCGGGGAGCTGTTTTTT.

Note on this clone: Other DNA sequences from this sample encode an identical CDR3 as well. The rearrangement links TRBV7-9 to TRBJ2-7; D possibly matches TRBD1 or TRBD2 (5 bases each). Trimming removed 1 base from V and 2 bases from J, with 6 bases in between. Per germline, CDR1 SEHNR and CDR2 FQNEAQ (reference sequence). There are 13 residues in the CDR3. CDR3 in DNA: TGTGCCAGCAGCTTAGTGGGACCCTACGAGCAGTACTTC. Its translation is CASSLVGPYEQYF.